This record covers a single T cell receptor (beta chain). Its antigen remains unidentified. No per-base quality is available; no much larger clone lies one base away. These data come from a study of blood T cell repertoires in COVID-19 (dated by TCRdb to about 2020). In the study overall: Samples from collaborators originated in the United States, Italy and Spain and spanned both the acute and convalescent phases of COVID-19. The prospective study material was composed of cDNA or gDNA derived from T cells, B-cell-depleted T cells, or PBMCs. The dataset comprised deeply sampled blood TCRbeta repertoires from subjects exposed to, actively infected with, or recovered from COVID-19. The repertoires were released in a freely available public database meant as a resource for research on the immune response to SARS-CoV-2. The samples were drawn from the first 160 participants of the ongoing ImmuneRACE study and from 1,254 subjects provided by 6 global collaborators. Nearly every sample came with metadata listing a de-identified subject ID, COVID-19 status, age in years and sex. Where available, HLA class I and class II types were taken from metadata supplied by the sample provider and were not determined by assay-based typing. Paper-wide results and their limitations: The amount of clinical and demographic metadata varied by source and participant and was provided uncurated.

The germline V gene provides CDR1 MGHRA and CDR2 YSYEKL. The CDR3 spans 13 residues, from the cysteine through the phenylalanine. The CDR3 DNA has 39 bases and is translated from base 1. V gives up 4 bases and J gives up 2 bases, and the segment between their germline ends measures 7 bases. TCRbeta CDR3 regions were amplified from genomic DNA by means of the immunoSEQ Assay, a bias-controlled multiplex PCR. Turning to the authors' computational methods: Within the assay, amplification of reference gene primers was used to estimate how many nucleated cells each sample contained. Sequence reads were collapsed and filtered to measure the absolute abundance of every unique TCRbeta CDR3 rearrangement. For each sample, productive Simpson clonality was calculated as the square root of Simpson's diversity index over productive rearrangements. This is the immuneACCESS table as TCRdb keeps it, with only in-frame sequences that have V and J called. A part of the clones is gone; compared with another copy, unresolved V genes explain less than half, and the rest is unexplained. V and J calls plus clone size are reproduced from that table; the DNA served to infer D and trimming. Within this sample are 90,000 to 110,000 clones, with 80% of them counted one time only. 3.5% to 5% of the sample is taken by the ten largest.

Each collaborating institution followed its own protocols to collect whole blood in K2EDTA tubes. Collaborator samples were shipped for TCRbeta analysis as frozen whole blood, isolated PBMCs, or DNA extracted from either sample type. The rearrangement joined TRBV4-1 to TRBJ2-3, with TRBD1 as a weak D call on 5 bases. Sequenced material: peripheral blood. The source is a human donor in a cohort sampled during active or convalescent COVID-19. The CDR3 reads as follows: CASSLDTTDTQYF. The DNA sequence is as follows: TGCGCCAGCAGCCTGGACACCACAGATACGCAGTATTTT.